Following are 24 T cell receptor beta chains from one sample sequenced in a study of T cell repertoires in cytomegalovirus infection. Each CDR3 protein gets one entry after TCRdb re-called the reads with MiXCR. Among hundreds of thousands of distinct CDR3 sequences listed, under 40% were seen once. The specimen was PBMCs. These receptor sequences come from a human donor in good health (CMV status not recorded). Some clones in this sample may be carry-over from other donors' samples.

The chain employs TRBV3-1 and TRBJ2-1; 9 bases fit TRBD1. The CDR3 is 13 residues long. Germline loops: CDR1 LGHDT, CDR2 YNNKEL (reference sequence). V was clipped by 1 base and J by 14 bases; unmatched bases: 6. The CDR3 coding sequence is TGTGCCAGCAGCCAAGGTCCGGGACAGGGAAAGTTCTTC. Its translation: CASSQGPGQGKFF.

A few counts support this clonotype. The chain carries TRBV6-2 or TRBV6-3 and TRBJ2-1, with D possibly TRBD1 on 5 matching bases. With 5 bases removed from V and 12 bases from J, the gap between germline ends came to 17 bases. The CDR3 loop spans 13 amino acids. From germline, CDR1 is MNHEY and CDR2 SVGEGT. The CDR3 reads CASSPSGIERQFF. CDR3 bases: TGTGCCAGCAGTCCATCAGGGATCGAGAGGCAGTTCTTC.

The chain has TRBV24-1 and TRBJ1-5; D is uncertain. V was clipped by 4 bases and J by 3 bases, with 6 bases between them. This CDR3 is 13 amino acids long. CDR1 KGHDR and CDR2 SFDVKD come from the germline V gene. This CDR3 reads CATSESTNQPQHF. The CDR3 DNA is TGTGCCACCAGTGAGAGCACCAATCAGCCCCAGCATTTT.

This clonotype was counted a few times. The V call is TRBV12-3 or TRBV12-4, the J call TRBJ1-4; D remains unclear. Trimming pared 1 base from V and 5 bases from J, leaving 11 bases between. This CDR3 is built from 15 residues. CDR3 protein: CASSLGARTNEKLFF. The CDR3 nucleotides read TGTGCCAGCAGTTTAGGCGCGCGGACCAATGAAAAACTGTTTTTT.

The chain joins TRBV6-1 to TRBJ2-5; TRBD1 matches 8 bases. V trimming: 5 bases; J trimming: 3 bases; junction bases outside the gene matches: 5. There are 14 residues in the CDR3. Germline lookup yields CDR1 MNHNS and CDR2 SASEGT. CDR3 nucleotides: TGTGCCAGCAGTCAGGACAGGGTGGAAGAGACCCAGTACTTC. This codes for CASSQDRVEETQYF.

A remark on this clonotype: The conserved phenylalanine or tryptophan normally closing the CDR3 is absent here, so this likely arose from a read error. The chain has TRBV7-6 and TRBJ2-1; 11 bases are shared with TRBD2. V shed 5 bases, J shed 9 bases, and the junction held 6 bases outside the gene matches. CDR1 is SGHVS and CDR2 is FNYEAQ in the germline V gene. CDR3 size: 14 residues. CDR3 sequence reads: CASSELAGGGEQFI. The CDR3 coding sequence is TGTGCCAGCAGCGAATTAGCGGGGGGGGGTGAGCAGTTCATC.

The V and J genes are TRBV29-1 and TRBJ1-1, with D perhaps TRBD1 (5 bases). Trimming shortened V by 7 bases and J by 3 bases, and 15 bases separated the two germline ends. The CDR3 spans 13 residues. Germline CDR1 SQVTM, CDR2 ANQGSEA. CDR3 region: CSAGDSLYTEAFF. In DNA form, the CDR3 reads TGCAGCGCTGGGGACTCACTTTACACTGAAGCTTTCTTT.

This clonotype was observed a handful of times. This chain links TRBV14 with TRBJ2-3; tentative D call: TRBD1 (6 bases). V gave up 4 bases and J gave up 0 bases, with 11 bases separating them. The V gene's germline CDR1 is SGHDN and CDR2 FVKESK. The CDR3 extends over 15 amino acids. CDR3 region: CASSRLGASTDTQYF. CDR3 coding DNA: TGTGCCAGCAGCCGGCTGGGGGCAAGCACAGATACGCAGTATTTT.

This clonotype was detected a few times. V gene TRBV20-1 combines with J gene TRBJ1-1; the D gene is possibly TRBD1 (5 bases). The CDR3 has 15 amino acids. Trimming pared 2 bases from V and 1 base from J, leaving 14 bases between. CDR1 is DFQATT and CDR2 is SNEGSKA in the germline V gene (reference sequence). The CDR3 coding sequence is TGCAGTGCTAGAAGCTGGGGGGTCCGGAACACTGAAGCTTTCTTT. Translation: CSARSWGVRNTEAFF.

This clonotype showed up just a few times. The rearrangement joins TRBV4-1 to TRBJ2-6; D possibly corresponds to TRBD1 (6 bases). The V end was cut by 0 bases, the J end by 2 bases, with 11 bases between. There are 17 residues in the CDR3. Germline V CDR1 and CDR2: MGHRA, YSYEKL. The CDR3 spells CASSQEQGFAGANVLTF. The CDR3 DNA reads TGCGCCAGCAGCCAAGAACAGGGCTTCGCTGGGGCCAACGTCCTGACTTTC.

This chain links TRBV5-5 with TRBJ2-1; perhaps TRBD2 as D (5 bases). Trimming left V 3 bases short and J 4 bases short, with 14 bases between. Germline CDR1 is SGHKS and CDR2 is YYEKEE (reference sequence). The CDR3 is 15 residues long. CDR3 DNA: TGTGCCAGCAGCTGGACGAGGACGGGGTACAATGAGCAGTTCTTC. It specifies CASSWTRTGYNEQFF.

This clonotype was observed at least ten times. This sequence joins TRBV7-6 and TRBJ2-5; 8 bases are a match to TRBD1. Germline V gene lookup returns CDR1 SGHVS and CDR2 FNYEAQ. V shed 7 bases, J shed 1 base, and the junction held 5 bases outside the gene matches. The CDR3 is 14 amino acids. The CDR3 loop reads CASTLGTGQETQYF. The CDR3 DNA is TGTGCCAGCACTCTTGGGACAGGCCAAGAGACCCAGTACTTC.

This sequence joins TRBV27 and TRBJ2-7; the match to TRBD1 covers 8 bases. The CDR3 totals 15 residues. The V gene end was trimmed by 4 bases and the J gene end by 5 bases; junction bases not matched to a gene: 10. Per the germline V gene, CDR1 is MNHEY and CDR2 is SMNVEV (reference sequence). As DNA, the CDR3 is TGTGCCAGCAGTTCCTTTTGGACAGGGAGAAACGAGCAGTACTTC. Amino acids: CASSSFWTGRNEQYF.

The chain employs TRBV29-1 and TRBJ1-1; D remains unclear. In germline, CDR1 is SQVTM, CDR2 ANQGSEA. V dropped 1 base and J dropped 0 bases, with 6 bases sitting between them. The CDR3 is 13 residues long. The DNA for the CDR3 is TGCAGCGTTGAAGTGGCGATGAACACTGAAGCTTTCTTT. Translated, it gives CSVEVAMNTEAFF.

There are a few counts of this clonotype. Written as DNA, the CDR3 is TGTGCTAGTGGTTCAGGGGCCGGGGAGCTGTTTTTT. Protein product: CASGSGAGELFF. The rearrangement uses TRBV12-5 and TRBJ2-2; TRBD1 might be the D (6 bases). CDR3 length: 12 residues. V lost 4 bases, J lost 6 bases, and 6 bases lay in between. Looked up from germline, CDR1 is LGHNT and CDR2 is FRNRAP.

The V and J genes are TRBV6-1 and TRBJ1-5, with no clear D. CDR3 length: 14 amino acids. Looked up from germline, CDR1 is MNHNS and CDR2 is SASEGT. V lost 3 bases to trimming and J lost 6 bases, with 12 bases between them. CDR3 sequence reads: CASSDTYPFQPQHF. CDR3 nucleotide sequence: TGTGCCAGCAGTGACACGTACCCGTTTCAGCCCCAGCATTTT.

The V call is TRBV25-1, the J call TRBJ2-1, with D possibly being TRBD1 or TRBD2 (5 bases each). Germline V gene sequence: CDR1 MGHDK, CDR2 SYGVNS. V lost 7 bases to trimming and J lost 2 bases, with 18 bases between them. The CDR3 contains 16 residues. The CDR3 coding sequence is TGTGCCAGCACCCACTACCGGGACGCACCCTACAATGAGCAGTTCTTC. This sequence encodes CASTHYRDAPYNEQFF.

J is TRBJ1-5 and V is TRBV7-9, with 9 bases fitting TRBD1. V lost 2 bases and J lost 3; bases outside the gene matches: 5. CDR1 and CDR2 from the germline V gene are SEHNR and FQNEAQ (reference sequence). The CDR3 runs 16 residues. The CDR3 bases are TGTGCCAGCAGCTTATCGGGACAGGGCGCCAATCAGCCCCAGCATTTT. Amino acids: CASSLSGQGANQPQHF.

Only a few counts were recorded for this clonotype. The gene calls are TRBV7-2 and TRBJ2-1; D perhaps matches TRBD2 (8 bases). Germline CDR1 and CDR2: SGHTA and FQGNSA. This CDR3 region has 17 residues. The V end was cut by 1 base, the J end by 4 bases, with 17 bases between. CDR3 nucleotides: TGTGCCAGCAGCTTAGAGGGGGCGGGGGGACCTTACAATGAGCAGTTCTTC. This gives the protein CASSLEGAGGPYNEQFF.

This clonotype appeared a few times. The chain carries TRBV20-1 and TRBJ2-3, with 11 bases identical to TRBD2. The V and J ends lost 5 bases and 2 bases, in that order; junction bases with no gene match: 12. This CDR3 is 17 amino acids long. Germline values: CDR1 DFQATT, CDR2 SNEGSKA (reference sequence). DNA of the CDR3: TGCAGTGCTTCCGTACTAGCGGGGGCCTCCTACACAGATACGCAGTATTTT. Encoded protein: CSASVLAGASYTDTQYF.

This clonotype has just a few counts. The rearrangement uses TRBV12-3 or TRBV12-4 and TRBJ1-2, with D tentatively TRBD1 (5 bases). CDR3 length: 13 amino acids. Trimming shortened V by 8 bases and J by 1 base, and 11 bases separated the two germline ends. In nucleotides, the CDR3 is TGTGCCAGCGTAGACAGCTTTAACTATGGCTACACCTTC. Translating it yields CASVDSFNYGYTF.

This clonotype was observed a single time. At one end, the junction sequence differs from germline, possibly due to a read error. V is TRBV5-3 and J is TRBJ2-3, with 10 bases matching TRBD2. TRBV5-3 is assigned to the ORF class and has an uncertain function. This CDR3 comprises 17 residues. CDR3 sequence (DNA): TGTGCCAGCAGCTTGGAACTTAGCGGGGGGCCCACAGATACGCAGTATTTT. Encoded protein: CASSLELSGGPTDTQYF.

Details on this clonotype: A read error may be the cause here, since a much bigger clone is one base away. This rearrangement joins TRBV12-3 or TRBV12-4 to TRBJ2-4; D is tentatively TRBD1 or TRBD2 (5 bases each). This CDR3 is 13 amino acids long. CDR3 in DNA: TGTGCCAGCAGTTTAGCGGGGGTTGAAATTCAGTCCTTC. Protein product: CASSLAGVEIQSF.

This clonotype was counted only a few times. V usage is TRBV6-5 and J usage is TRBJ1-5; the D is unclear. Trimming pared 6 bases from V and 3 bases from J, leaving 9 bases between. The CDR3 totals 13 residues. From germline, CDR1 is MNHEY and CDR2 SVGAGI. CDR3 DNA sequence: TGTGCCAGCAGGTTGAGCTACAATCAGCCCCAGCATTTT. It encodes CASRLSYNQPQHF.